The rows below give T cell receptor beta chains drawn from one sample of a study of T cells in Graves' hyperthyroidism and ophthalmopathy. Each CDR3 protein gets one entry after TCRdb re-called the multiplex PCR reads with MiXCR. The sample includes about 640,000 distinct CDR3 sequences, roughly 20% seen only once; the top ten take approximately 30%. The material sequenced was blood. All receptors derive from a man aged 25-40 years with Graves' ophthalmopathy. Both conserved end residues are part of each CDR3. The D gene is left open where the match is weak. Part of the rows lack a size; the others show once, few, many or a class for expanded clones.

V gene: TRBV6-1
J gene: TRBJ2-2
D gene: -
clone size: few
CDR3 DNA: TGTGCCAGCAGTGAAGAGTGGGGACTTAACACCGGGGAGCTGTTTTTT
CDR3 protein: CASSEEWGLNTGELFF

V gene: TRBV7-9
J gene: TRBJ2-5
D gene: -
clone size: few
CDR3 DNA: TGTGCCAGCAGCCAAAGCCACTTAGACATAACGCAAGAGACCCAGTACTTC
CDR3 protein: CASSQSHLDITQETQYF

V gene: TRBV3-1
J gene: TRBJ1-5
D gene: -
clone size: many
CDR3 DNA: TGTGCCAGCAGCGCCCAGGTCGATCTTCAGCCCCAGCATTTT
CDR3 protein: CASSAQVDLQPQHF

V gene: TRBV29-1
J gene: TRBJ1-1
D gene: -
clone size: -
CDR3 DNA: TGCAGCGAAATCGGGACACCGATGAACACTGAAGCTTTCTTT
CDR3 protein: CSEIGTPMNTEAFF

V gene: TRBV4-2
J gene: TRBJ1-5
D gene: -
clone size: -
CDR3 DNA: TGTGCCAGCAGCCAAGAAATATTCAGGGCAAATCAGCCCCAGCATTTT
CDR3 protein: CASSQEIFRANQPQHF

V gene: TRBV20-1
J gene: TRBJ1-1
D gene: -
clone size: many
CDR3 DNA: TGCAGTGCCACGGACACCGCCTGGAACACTGAAGCTTTCTTT
CDR3 protein: CSATDTAWNTEAFF

V gene: TRBV27
J gene: TRBJ2-7
D gene: -
clone size: few
CDR3 DNA: TGTGCCAGCAGTATATGGGGTTACGAGCAGTACTTC
CDR3 protein: CASSIWGYEQYF

V gene: TRBV11-2
J gene: TRBJ1-2
D gene: TRBD1
clone size: few
CDR3 DNA: TGTGCCAGCAGCCCGACAGGGCAGAGTGGCTACACCTTC
CDR3 protein: CASSPTGQSGYTF

V gene: TRBV6-2/TRBV6-3
J gene: TRBJ2-3
D gene: -
clone size: many
CDR3 DNA: TGTGCCAGCAGTTACTCGCTAGATCCTGACGGGAGTGTTAGCACAGATACGCAGTATTTT
CDR3 protein: CASSYSLDPDGSVSTDTQYF

V gene: TRBV14
J gene: TRBJ2-5
D gene: -
clone size: many
CDR3 DNA: TGTGCCAGCAGCCAACCACCCAGGCTGAGCCAAGAGACCCAGTACTTC
CDR3 protein: CASSQPPRLSQETQYF

V gene: TRBV29-1
J gene: TRBJ2-7
D gene: TRBD1
clone size: few
CDR3 DNA: TGCAGCGTTGAAGATCGAGGACAGGGCTACGAGCAGTACTTC
CDR3 protein: CSVEDRGQGYEQYF

V gene: TRBV20-1
J gene: TRBJ2-7
D gene: TRBD2
clone size: many
CDR3 DNA: TGCAGTGCAGCCGGACTAGTCATCGACGAGCAGTACTTC
CDR3 protein: CSAAGLVIDEQYF

V gene: TRBV4-1
J gene: TRBJ2-7
D gene: -
clone size: few
CDR3 DNA: TGCGCCAGCAGCCAACTTGGAAGGGGCGACTACGAGCAGTACTTC
CDR3 protein: CASSQLGRGDYEQYF

V gene: TRBV6-4
J gene: TRBJ2-3
D gene: TRBD2
clone size: -
CDR3 DNA: TGTGCCAGCAGTGACTCCCCCGGGACGGGGGGAGATACGCAGTATTTT
CDR3 protein: CASSDSPGTGGDTQYF

V gene: TRBV5-1
J gene: TRBJ2-1
D gene: TRBD2
clone size: many
CDR3 DNA: TGCGCCAGCAGCTCCCGACTAGCGGGAGGGCCAAATGAGCAGTTCTTC
CDR3 protein: CASSSRLAGGPNEQFF

V gene: TRBV6-1
J gene: TRBJ2-7
D gene: TRBD2
clone size: many
CDR3 DNA: TGTGCCGCGGGGGGTTTGGGCGAGCAGTACTTC
CDR3 protein: CAAGGLGEQYF

V gene: TRBV6-1
J gene: TRBJ1-6
D gene: TRBD1
clone size: -
CDR3 DNA: TGTGCCAGCAGTAAGACGCTCGACAGGGGGAATTCACCCCTCCACTTT
CDR3 protein: CASSKTLDRGNSPLHF

V gene: TRBV20-1
J gene: TRBJ1-2
D gene: -
clone size: many
CDR3 DNA: TGCAGTGCTAGAGTCCCCTTTAGAGATGGCTACACCTTC
CDR3 protein: CSARVPFRDGYTF

V gene: TRBV29-1
J gene: TRBJ2-3
D gene: -
clone size: -
CDR3 DNA: TGCAGCGTTGAGGGCCGGGAGTGGGCAGATACGCAGTATTTT
CDR3 protein: CSVEGREWADTQYF

V gene: TRBV15
J gene: TRBJ2-5
D gene: TRBD1
clone size: few
CDR3 DNA: TGTGCCACCAGGAAACGGGACAGGGAAAAAGAGACCCAGTACTTC
CDR3 protein: CATRKRDREKETQYF

V gene: TRBV19
J gene: TRBJ1-5
D gene: -
clone size: -
CDR3 DNA: TGTGCCACCGGGAGGGATCAGCCCCAGCATTTT
CDR3 protein: CATGRDQPQHF

V gene: TRBV12-3/TRBV12-4
J gene: TRBJ2-7
D gene: -
clone size: -
CDR3 DNA: TGTGCCAGCAGTTTAGTAGCTACGGGCTACTACGAGCAGTACTTC
CDR3 protein: CASSLVATGYYEQYF

V gene: TRBV4-1
J gene: TRBJ2-7
D gene: TRBD2
clone size: few
CDR3 DNA: TGCGCCAGCAGCCAAGATTGGGGGAGGGCCAACGAGCAGTACTTC
CDR3 protein: CASSQDWGRANEQYF

V gene: TRBV12-3/TRBV12-4
J gene: TRBJ2-4
D gene: -
clone size: -
CDR3 DNA: TGTGCCAGCAGCCCAACACGGACGTCCAAAAACATTCAGTACTTC
CDR3 protein: CASSPTRTSKNIQYF

V gene: TRBV18
J gene: TRBJ2-1
D gene: -
clone size: many
CDR3 DNA: TGTGCCAGCTCCCCATATAGTGACAATGAGCAGTTCTTC
CDR3 protein: CASSPYSDNEQFF

V gene: TRBV10-3
J gene: TRBJ1-5
D gene: -
clone size: -
CDR3 DNA: TGTGCCATCAGCCCGACGAACAGGGCTAGGGATCAGCCCCAGCATTTT
CDR3 protein: CAISPTNRARDQPQHF

V gene: TRBV2
J gene: TRBJ1-5
D gene: -
clone size: -
CDR3 DNA: TGTGCCAGCAGTGATCAGGGGATTCCGAATCAGCCCCAGCATTTT
CDR3 protein: CASSDQGIPNQPQHF

V gene: TRBV6-1
J gene: TRBJ1-4
D gene: -
clone size: many
CDR3 DNA: TGTGCCAGCAGTGAAACAAGGGCAACTAATGAAAAACTGTTTTTT
CDR3 protein: CASSETRATNEKLFF

V gene: TRBV30
J gene: TRBJ2-7
D gene: -
clone size: -
CDR3 DNA: TGTGCCTGGACTTACAGGACCTCCTACGAGCAGTACTTC
CDR3 protein: CAWTYRTSYEQYF

V gene: TRBV20-1
J gene: TRBJ2-1
D gene: -
clone size: many
CDR3 DNA: TGCAGTGCTAGTCGCCTTTCTAGCTCCTACAATGAGCAGTTCTTC
CDR3 protein: CSASRLSSSYNEQFF

V gene: TRBV7-3
J gene: TRBJ2-5
D gene: -
clone size: few
CDR3 DNA: TGTGCCAGCAGCCCTGCCGGGGGGCAACAAGAGACCCAGTACTTC
CDR3 protein: CASSPAGGQQETQYF

V gene: TRBV30
J gene: TRBJ1-5
D gene: -
clone size: many
CDR3 DNA: TGTGCCTGGAGTAGGGCCCTCAATCAGCCCCAGCATTTT
CDR3 protein: CAWSRALNQPQHF

V gene: TRBV10-2
J gene: TRBJ2-3
D gene: TRBD1
clone size: few
CDR3 DNA: TGCGCCAGCAGTAGTCATACAGGGGGCACAGATACGCAGTATTTT
CDR3 protein: CASSSHTGGTDTQYF

V gene: TRBV3-1
J gene: TRBJ1-2
D gene: -
clone size: few
CDR3 DNA: TGTGCCAGCAGCCCCCAGACGGCCGTAAACTATGGCTACACCTTC
CDR3 protein: CASSPQTAVNYGYTF

V gene: TRBV29-1
J gene: TRBJ2-2
D gene: -
clone size: -
CDR3 DNA: TGCAGCGTTGACGGTGGGCAAACCACCGGGGAGCTGTTTTTT
CDR3 protein: CSVDGGQTTGELFF

V gene: TRBV5-1
J gene: TRBJ2-7
D gene: -
clone size: -
CDR3 DNA: TGCGCCAGCAGCTTGATTGGGCGACGGCCCGAGCAGTACTTC
CDR3 protein: CASSLIGRRPEQYF

V gene: TRBV19
J gene: TRBJ1-6
D gene: -
clone size: -
CDR3 DNA: TGTGCCAGTACCTCAGACAGGTCTGGTTCACCCCTCCACTTT
CDR3 protein: CASTSDRSGSPLHF

V gene: TRBV24-1
J gene: TRBJ2-7
D gene: TRBD2
clone size: -
CDR3 DNA: TGTGCCACCAGAATCGGGGGGACGGAGGTCTACGAGCAGTACTTC
CDR3 protein: CATRIGGTEVYEQYF

V gene: TRBV20-1
J gene: TRBJ1-1
D gene: -
clone size: -
CDR3 DNA: TGCAGTGCTAGAGTATGGGGGACTGAAGCTTTCTTT
CDR3 protein: CSARVWGTEAFF

V gene: TRBV10-2
J gene: TRBJ2-3
D gene: -
clone size: -
CDR3 DNA: TGCGCCAGCAGTGAGTCGAACTACAACCTCTTTGGCGGGACTGGCACAGATACGCAGTATTTT
CDR3 protein: CASSESNYNLFGGTGTDTQYF

V gene: TRBV7-2
J gene: TRBJ2-7
D gene: -
clone size: -
CDR3 DNA: TGTGCCAGCAGCTTAAGTGGACTCCATATGGGAGCCTACGAGCAGTACTTC
CDR3 protein: CASSLSGLHMGAYEQYF

V gene: TRBV28
J gene: TRBJ2-5
D gene: -
clone size: -
CDR3 DNA: TGTGCCAGCAGTTCGCCGGGGCCTCGGTACTTC
CDR3 protein: CASSSPGPRYF

V gene: TRBV7-3
J gene: TRBJ2-1
D gene: TRBD1
clone size: -
CDR3 DNA: TGTGCCAGCAGCATAGACAGGGTAATCAACAATGAGCAGTTCTTC
CDR3 protein: CASSIDRVINNEQFF

V gene: TRBV3-1
J gene: TRBJ2-5
D gene: -
clone size: many
CDR3 DNA: TGTGCCAGCAGCCAAGAGTGGTACCAAGAGACCCAGTACTTC
CDR3 protein: CASSQEWYQETQYF

V gene: TRBV20-1
J gene: TRBJ2-1
D gene: TRBD2
clone size: few
CDR3 DNA: TGCAGTGCTAGAACACTAGCGGGAGGGCATAATGAGCAGTTCTTC
CDR3 protein: CSARTLAGGHNEQFF

V gene: TRBV6-2/TRBV6-3
J gene: TRBJ2-1
D gene: -
clone size: few
CDR3 DNA: TGTGCCAGCAGTTACTCCAGTGAGGGGCGTACGGGGAATGAGCAGTTCTTC
CDR3 protein: CASSYSSEGRTGNEQFF

V gene: TRBV27
J gene: TRBJ1-1
D gene: TRBD1
clone size: few
CDR3 DNA: TGTGCCAGCAGTTCCCAGGGACAGCTTCCCTCGATGAACACTGAAGCTTTCTTT
CDR3 protein: CASSSQGQLPSMNTEAFF

V gene: TRBV20-1
J gene: TRBJ2-4
D gene: -
clone size: -
CDR3 DNA: TGCAGTGCTAGAGAGGCGGAAGGGCTCTTGTGGAAAAACATTCAGTACTTC
CDR3 protein: CSAREAEGLLWKNIQYF